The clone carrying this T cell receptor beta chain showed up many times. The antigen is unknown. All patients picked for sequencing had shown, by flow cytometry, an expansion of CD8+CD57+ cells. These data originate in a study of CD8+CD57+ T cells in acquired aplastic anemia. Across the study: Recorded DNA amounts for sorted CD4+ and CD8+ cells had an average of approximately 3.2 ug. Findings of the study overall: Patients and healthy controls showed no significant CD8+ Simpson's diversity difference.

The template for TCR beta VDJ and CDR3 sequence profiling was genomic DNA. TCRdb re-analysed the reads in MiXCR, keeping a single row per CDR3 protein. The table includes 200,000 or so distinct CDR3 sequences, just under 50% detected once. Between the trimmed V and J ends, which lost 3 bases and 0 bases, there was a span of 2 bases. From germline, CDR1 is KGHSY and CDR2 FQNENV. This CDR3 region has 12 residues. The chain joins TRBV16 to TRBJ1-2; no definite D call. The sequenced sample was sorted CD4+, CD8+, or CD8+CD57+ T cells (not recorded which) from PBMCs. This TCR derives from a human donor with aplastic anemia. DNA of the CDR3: TGTGCCAGCAGCCAGTCTAACTATGGCTACACCTTC. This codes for CASSQSNYGYTF.